This T cell receptor beta chain originates from a study of cytomegalovirus exposure and HLA in healthy donors. At the level of the study: There were 88 million or so unique TCRs (from HLA-typed donors) in an early data release. Study results and limitations: Earlier analysis looked at TCR beta V segments, and most were productive about 87% or about 30% of the time. Researchers catalogued roughly 150 TCR beta chains as cytomegalovirus-associated.

As regards this clone: The antigen remains unidentified.

A multiplex PCR was run with 60 Vbeta primers and 13 Jbeta primers. TCRdb keeps only in-frame clones here, not all; method: immunoSEQ multiplex PCR. The sample has 90,000 to 150,000 clones; around 70% are singletons. Healthy people donating bone marrow made up the donors. Input material: PBMCs. This receptor was identified in a woman in her fifties or sixties in good health and CMV-seropositive.

CDR3 DNA sequence: TGTGCCAGCAGCATTAGCGGGGCTAGCTCCTACGAGCAGTACTTC. Translated: CASSISGASSYEQYF. The rearrangement joins TRBV27 to TRBJ2-7; 8 bases fit TRBD2. CDR1 is MNHEY and CDR2 is SMNVEV in the germline V gene (reference sequence). The CDR3 sequence is 15 residues long. Germline trimming cut 6 bases from V and 0 bases from J; bases unmatched to any gene: 7.